This is a list of T cell receptor beta chains from one sample in a study of shared T cell receptors in the human thymus. TCRdb keeps only in-frame clones here, not all; method: immunoSEQ multiplex PCR. The sample records hundreds of thousands of clones, 80% to 90% being singletons. This same sample was also part of a study on human thymus T cells.

Sequenced sample: thymocytes. The source is a boy in the first two years of life with a congenital heart defect. The CDR3 runs from the conserved cysteine through the conserved F or W. D genes are given only for firm matches. Clone sizes are given selectively: once, few, many, or a class where the clone is expanded.

J	size	V	D	CDR3	DNA
TRBJ1-6	.	TRBV19	.	CATSSIRTASNSPLHF	TGTGCCACCAGTAGTATTAGGACAGCTTCTAATTCACCCCTCCACTTT
TRBJ2-7	once	TRBV19	.	CASSSHHWDTEQYF	TGTGCCAGTAGTTCACACCACTGGGACACCGAGCAGTACTTC
TRBJ2-5	.	TRBV10-2	.	CASSESRAGGQETQYF	TGCGCCAGCAGTGAATCGCGGGCCGGTGGGCAAGAGACCCAGTACTTC
TRBJ1-5	.	TRBV4-1	TRBD1	CASSQEEGAYSNQPQHF	TGCGCCAGCAGCCAAGAGGAGGGGGCTTATAGCAATCAGCCCCAGCATTTT
TRBJ1-1	.	TRBV19	.	CASMSTEAFF	TGTGCCAGTATGAGCACTGAAGCTTTCTTT
TRBJ1-5	.	TRBV5-6	TRBD1	CASSFRGTGDRRPQHF	TGTGCCAGCAGCTTTCGAGGGACAGGGGACAGGCGGCCCCAGCATTTT
TRBJ2-3	.	TRBV11-3	TRBD2	CASSLQASGTDTQYF	TGTGCCAGCAGCTTACAAGCTAGCGGGACAGATACGCAGTATTTT
TRBJ2-5	.	TRBV14	.	CASSQGGETQYF	TGTGCCAGCAGCCAAGGAGGGGAGACCCAGTACTTC
TRBJ2-5	.	TRBV4-1	.	CASSQENTQQETQYF	TGCGCCAGCAGCCAAGAGAACACCCAACAAGAGACCCAGTACTTC
TRBJ2-7	once	TRBV5-1	TRBD2	CASSTLRRLAGGTYEQYF	TGCGCCAGCAGCACACTCCGACGACTAGCGGGGGGCACCTACGAGCAGTACTTC
TRBJ2-7	once	TRBV28	.	CASSLWGTPSYEQYF	TGTGCCAGCAGTTTATGGGGGACACCCTCCTACGAGCAGTACTTC
TRBJ1-2	.	TRBV29-1	TRBD1	CSVLLTGQGQDYGYTF	TGCAGCGTCCTCCTAACCGGACAGGGGCAAGACTATGGCTACACCTTC
TRBJ2-3	.	TRBV15	.	CATSRVPTDTQYF	TGTGCCACCAGCCGCGTCCCCACAGATACGCAGTATTTT
TRBJ1-2	.	TRBV19	TRBD1	CASWRGQCGYGYTF	TGTGCCAGTTGGAGGGGACAGTGTGGCTATGGCTACACCTTC
TRBJ2-1	once	TRBV2	.	CASSEASWEQFF	TGTGCCAGCAGTGAAGCGAGCTGGGAGCAGTTCTTC
TRBJ1-2	.	TRBV25-1	TRBD1	CASSERDSGFYGYTF	TGTGCCAGCAGTGAAAGGGACAGCGGGTTCTATGGCTACACCTTC
TRBJ1-3	few	TRBV27	TRBD1	CASSPRDRGSGNTIYF	TGTGCCAGCAGTCCCCGAGACAGGGGGTCCGGAAACACCATATATTTT
TRBJ1-3	.	TRBV9	TRBD1	CASSASDRTVDTIYF	TGTGCCAGCAGCGCCTCGGACAGGACGGTTGACACCATATATTTT
TRBJ2-7	.	TRBV27	.	CASSLRGEQYF	TGTGCCAGCAGTCTAAGGGGGGAGCAGTACTTC
TRBJ2-2	.	TRBV19	TRBD2	CASSLGEGGRENTGELFF	TGTGCCAGTAGTCTGGGGGAGGGCGGGAGGGAGAACACCGGGGAGCTGTTTTTT
TRBJ2-3	.	TRBV27	.	CASSLSTRASRTDTQYF	TGTGCCAGCAGTTTATCGACCAGGGCGAGTAGGACAGATACGCAGTATTTT
TRBJ1-2	once	TRBV6-5	.	CASSYNKTGTYGYTF	TGTGCCAGCAGTTATAATAAAACAGGGACGTATGGCTACACCTTC
TRBJ1-5	.	TRBV27	.	CASSLQGFGNQPQHF	TGTGCCAGCAGTTTACAGGGCTTTGGCAATCAGCCCCAGCATTTT
TRBJ2-5	.	TRBV6-4	TRBD2	CASSSTPLAGVETQYF	TGTGCCAGCAGTTCGACTCCCCTAGCGGGAGTGGAGACCCAGTACTTC
TRBJ2-7	.	TRBV7-2	TRBD1	CASSLEDRAPLYEQYF	TGTGCCAGCAGCTTAGAGGACAGGGCTCCCCTCTACGAGCAGTACTTC
TRBJ2-7	.	TRBV19	TRBD2	CASSIDAGRGGSDEQYF	TGTGCCAGTAGTATAGATGCTGGGCGGGGCGGGAGCGACGAGCAGTACTTC
TRBJ2-3	.	TRBV6-5	TRBD2	CASSSLCGGTTDTQYF	TGTGCCAGCAGTTCCCTCTGCGGGGGGACTACAGATACGCAGTATTTT
TRBJ2-1	.	TRBV4-1	.	CASSQDEGAGRGEAGHEQFF	TGCGCCAGCAGCCAAGATGAAGGGGCGGGGAGGGGGGAAGCGGGTCATGAGCAGTTCTTC
TRBJ1-2	.	TRBV28	.	CASSLRGKLNYGYTF	TGTGCCAGCAGTTTACGGGGGAAACTGAACTATGGCTACACCTTC